The 6 T cell receptor beta chains given below trace back to one sample, sequenced in a study of identical twins (dated by TCRdb to the mid-2010s). The receptor library was made with 5' RACE. The run used an Illumina HiSeq 2000. The raw public data were reprocessed by TCRdb itself: fastp quality trimming at Q25, MiXCR clonotype calling, in-frame beta chains only. Identical CDR3 proteins give one entry, which carries the most common genes and DNA. This sample has hundreds of thousands of distinct CDR3 sequences in its table, and around 5.7% of those were observed once. Of the sample, around 1.9% falls within the top ten clones. The material sequenced was naive T cells sorted from blood. The cell subset or site label of this sample denotes: cells isolated with a human naive T-cell isolation kit. These receptor sequences come from a man between 18 and 35 years old in good health.

This clonotype was recorded at least ten times. The chain has TRBV12-3 or TRBV12-4 and TRBJ2-1, with 15 bases identical to TRBD2. The CDR3 has 15 amino acids. The J segment lost 8 bases and the V segment lost 6 bases, leaving 5 bases of the junction unmatched. DNA for the CDR3: TGTGCCAGCAGCTGGACTAGCGGGAGGGCCGATGAGCAGTTCTTC. Residues: CASSWTSGRADEQFF.

This clonotype turned up a few times. The chain carries TRBV4-3 and TRBJ2-3, with 9 bases identical to TRBD2. The V gene end was trimmed by 0 bases and the J gene end by 1 base; junction bases not matched to a gene: 5. Germline loops: CDR1 LGHNA, CDR2 YSLEER. This CDR3 is built from 17 residues. CDR3 amino acids: CASSQERGGRGTDTQYF. The CDR3 DNA sequence: TGCGCCAGCAGCCAAGAGCGGGGGGGGCGCGGCACAGATACGCAGTATTTT.

This clonotype was detected many times. This chain links TRBV27 with TRBJ2-1; 11 nucleotides line up with TRBD2. Germline V gene sequence: CDR1 MNHEY, CDR2 SMNVEV (reference sequence). Losses at the gene ends were 2 bases for V and 9 bases for J; bases not matched to a gene: 9. CDR3 size: 16 residues. CDR3 coding DNA: TGTGCCAGCAGTTTAACCCCTAGCGGGGGGAGGGGTGAGCAGTTCTTC. Translating it yields CASSLTPSGGRGEQFF.

This clonotype appeared a few times. This rearrangement joins TRBV4-1 to TRBJ1-3; a possible D gene is TRBD1 (5 bases). This CDR3 has 16 amino acids. V was pared by 0 bases and J by 3 bases, with 12 bases between. Germline V gene sequence: CDR1 MGHRA, CDR2 YSYEKL. The DNA of the CDR3 is TGCGCCAGCAGCCAAGATTTGGGGGAGATTGGAAACACCATATATTTT. It codes for CASSQDLGEIGNTIYF.

This clonotype occurred many times. The V call is TRBV12-3 or TRBV12-4, the J call TRBJ2-7; D unresolved. Trimming took 7 bases from V and 2 from J, leaving 9 bases between them. The CDR3 extends over 12 amino acids. CDR3 in amino acids: CASMAATYEQYF. The CDR3, as DNA: TGTGCCAGCATGGCAGCGACCTACGAGCAGTACTTC.

Only a few counts were recorded for this clonotype. The V and J genes are TRBV20-1 and TRBJ1-1, with TRBD1 matching 10 bases. The CDR3 is made up of 14 amino acids. Germline V gives CDR1 DFQATT, CDR2 SNEGSKA (reference sequence). The J segment lost 1 base and the V segment lost 2 bases, leaving 1 base of the junction unmatched. The CDR3 nucleotides read TGCAGTGCTAGACGGGACAGGGGGAACACTGAAGCTTTCTTT. It is translated as CSARRDRGNTEAFF.